The next 8 T cell receptor beta chains were all read from a single sample in a study of T cells expressing NK-cell markers. TCRdb reprocessed the 5' RACE reads, with one entry per CDR3 protein and no DNA. The sample features more than 400,000 distinct CDR3 sequences, with 7.3% in its top ten. The sequencing sample was made of blood T cells: a sorted CD56 or NKG2C T cell subset, CD4+ or CD8+ T cells, or bulk PBMC T cells (not recorded which). These receptors were taken from a woman aged 18-70 years in good health.

The V call is TRBV29-1, the J call TRBJ2-3; checking the TCRdb D call of TRBD1 is not possible without DNA. Germline V gene sequence: CDR1 SQVTM, CDR2 ANQGSEA. The CDR3 sequence is 15 residues long. CDR3 sequence reads: CSPSGPGQGVDTQYF.

The chain recombines TRBV4-1 with TRBJ2-7; as DNA is missing, the TRBD2 call by TCRdb cannot be tested. The CDR3 has 17 residues. Per germline, CDR1 MGHRA and CDR2 YSYEKL. This CDR3 reads CASSQDRMGGFPYEQYF.

This chain joins TRBV20-1 and TRBJ1-5. Per germline, CDR1 DFQATT and CDR2 SNEGSKA (reference sequence). This CDR3 has 13 amino acids. CDR3 residues: CSASQAFNQPQHF.

The chain recombines TRBV5-1 with TRBJ2-2; no DNA is available, so the TRBD2 call from TCRdb remains unchecked. The germline CDR1 and CDR2 sequences are SGHRS and YFSETQ. The CDR3 has 15 residues. CDR3 amino acids: CASSLALAGTGELFF.

This rearrangement joins TRBV25-1 to TRBJ2-3; lacking DNA, the TRBD2 call made by TCRdb goes unchecked. There are 16 residues in the CDR3. Germline V gene sequence: CDR1 MGHDK, CDR2 SYGVNS. The CDR3 reads CASSEPSRTRVDTQYF.

The chain combines TRBV12-3 or TRBV12-4 with TRBJ1-1; without DNA, the TCRdb call of TRBD1 cannot be checked. This CDR3 spans 16 amino acids. The CDR3 sequence: CASSLGQGRFGTEAFF.

The chain joins TRBV5-6 to TRBJ1-4; TCRdb calls TRBD1, which cannot be checked without DNA. This CDR3 is built from 16 residues. The germline V gene has CDR1 SGHDT and CDR2 YYEEEE. CDR3 loop: CASSLEVKGDGEKLFF.

The gene calls are TRBV10-3 and TRBJ1-1. CDR3 length: 15 residues. Looked up from germline, CDR1 is ENHRY and CDR2 is SYGVKD. The CDR3: CAISELGVQYTEAFF.